This T cell receptor beta chain was profiled in a study of shared clonotypes between healthy human individuals. In the case of this clone: Its antigen is currently unknown.

V lost 0 bases, J lost 4 bases, and 9 bases lay in between. The CDR3 has 14 amino acids. Germline CDR1 reads SGDLS; CDR2 reads YYNGEE. Method: immunoSEQ multiplex PCR; TCRdb's copy keeps in-frame clones and lacks some. Among 1,500,000 or so clones listed, 95% to 97% were seen once. Findings of the study overall: Sharing across several donors was seen in 4% to 5.5% of naive CD4 clonotypes.

The V call is TRBV9, the J call TRBJ2-3; D unresolved. This TCR came from a man aged 25 to 45 in good health. The sample consisted of naive CD4+ T cells sorted from blood. Subset noted: CD45RA+ positively selected. For the CDR3, the DNA is TGTGCCAGCAGCGTAGTGTCGAGCTCAGATACGCAGTATTTT. Its translation is CASSVVSSSDTQYF.